The clone carrying this T cell receptor (beta chain) was counted only a few times. This sample is drawn from a study of blood T cell repertoires in COVID-19. Looking at the study overall: The samples span acute and convalescent COVID-19 from the United States, Italy and Spain. Sample material is recorded as cDNA or gDNA derived from T cells, B-cell-depleted T cells, or PBMCs.

Looked up from germline, CDR1 is DFQATT and CDR2 is SNEGSKA (reference sequence). This CDR3 contains 11 residues. Per the authors' pipeline: Amplification of reference gene primers provided the estimated nucleated cell counts. The method was immunoSEQ multiplex PCR; TCRdb's version includes in-frame clones alone and lacks a portion of them. The D gene and trimming were derived from the DNA, and the V and J assignments and clone size from that table. The sample lists 200,000 to 250,000 clones; more than 65% were seen once. V gene TRBV20-1 combines with J gene TRBJ2-7; D perhaps matches TRBD2 (6 bases). Sequences were obtained from peripheral blood. The source of this sequence is a man aged 45-65 years with active or convalescent COVID-19. The CDR3 DNA is TGCAGCCCGCGACGGGAGTACGAGCAGTACTTC. This sequence encodes CSPRREYEQYF.